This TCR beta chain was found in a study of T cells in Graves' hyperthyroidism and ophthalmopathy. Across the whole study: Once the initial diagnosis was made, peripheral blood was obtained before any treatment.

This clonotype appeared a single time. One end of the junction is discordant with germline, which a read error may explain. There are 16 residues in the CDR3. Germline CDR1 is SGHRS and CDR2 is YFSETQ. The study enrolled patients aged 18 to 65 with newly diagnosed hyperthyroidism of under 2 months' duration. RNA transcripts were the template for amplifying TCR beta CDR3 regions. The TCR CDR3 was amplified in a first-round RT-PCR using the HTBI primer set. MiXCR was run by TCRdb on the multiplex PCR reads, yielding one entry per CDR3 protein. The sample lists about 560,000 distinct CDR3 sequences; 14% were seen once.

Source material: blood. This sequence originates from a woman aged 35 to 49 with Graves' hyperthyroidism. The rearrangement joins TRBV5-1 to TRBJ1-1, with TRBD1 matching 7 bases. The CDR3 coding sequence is TGCGCCGGCAGCCTCCGACCGACAGGGATGGTCACTGAAGCTTTCTTT. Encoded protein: CAGSLRPTGMVTEAFF. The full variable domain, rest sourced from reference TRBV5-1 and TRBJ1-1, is KAGVTQTPRYLIKTRGQQVTLSCSPISGHRSVSWYQQTPGQGLQFLFEYFSETQRNKGNFPGRFSGRQFSNSRSEMNVSTLELGDSALYLCAGSLRPTGMVTEAFFGQGTRLTVV.